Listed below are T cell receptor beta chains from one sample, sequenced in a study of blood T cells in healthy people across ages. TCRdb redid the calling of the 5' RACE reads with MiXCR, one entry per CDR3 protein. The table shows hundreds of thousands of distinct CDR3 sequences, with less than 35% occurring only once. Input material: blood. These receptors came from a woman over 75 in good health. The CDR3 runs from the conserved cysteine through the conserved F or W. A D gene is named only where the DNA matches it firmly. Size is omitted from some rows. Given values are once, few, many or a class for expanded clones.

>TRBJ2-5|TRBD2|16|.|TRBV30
TGTGCCTGGAGAGCCCTAGGACTAGCGGCGAGGGAGACCCAGTACTTC
CAWRALGLAARETQYF
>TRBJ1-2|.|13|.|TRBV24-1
TGTGCCACCAGTGACCCGGGGCCCGGGGGCTACACCTTC
CATSDPGPGGYTF
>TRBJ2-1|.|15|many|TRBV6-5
TGTGCCAGCAGCACTCGGGGGAACTCCTACAATGAGCAGTTCTTC
CASSTRGNSYNEQFF
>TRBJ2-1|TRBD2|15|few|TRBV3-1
TGTGCCAGCAGCGACCCGGGACTAGCGAACAATGAGCAGTTCTTC
CASSDPGLANNEQFF
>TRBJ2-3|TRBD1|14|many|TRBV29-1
TGCAGCGTTTCACAGGGGGCGCGCGCAGATACGCAGTATTTT
CSVSQGARADTQYF
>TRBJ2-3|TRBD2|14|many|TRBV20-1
TGCAGCGACTACGGGACTAGCGGAACAGATACGCAGTATTTT
CSDYGTSGTDTQYF
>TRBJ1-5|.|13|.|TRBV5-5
TGTGCCAGCAGCTGGGCTTTGGATCAGCCCCAGCATTTT
CASSWALDQPQHF
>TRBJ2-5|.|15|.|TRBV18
TGTGCCAGCTCACCACCCCAGGAGGGGTATGGGACCCAGTACTTC
CASSPPQEGYGTQYF
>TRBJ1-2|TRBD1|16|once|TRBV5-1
TGCGCCAGCAGATCCTCTCCGGGACAGGGAAAATATGGCTACACCTTC
CASRSSPGQGKYGYTF
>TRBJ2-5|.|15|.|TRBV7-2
TGTGCCAGCAGCCGCGAGCAGGGGACGTCAGAGACCCAGTACTTC
CASSREQGTSETQYF
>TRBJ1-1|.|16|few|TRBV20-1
TGCAGTGCTAGAGAACGCAAAAACCTCATGAACACTGAAGCTTTCTTT
CSARERKNLMNTEAFF
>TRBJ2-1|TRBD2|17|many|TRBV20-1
TGCAGTGCTAGAGATGGACTAGCTAGGAGCTCCTACAATGAGCAGTTCTTC
CSARDGLARSSYNEQFF
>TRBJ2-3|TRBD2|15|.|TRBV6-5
TGTGCCAGCAGTTACGAGCGGGGGATAACAGATACGCAGTATTTT
CASSYERGITDTQYF
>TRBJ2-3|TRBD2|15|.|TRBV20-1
TGCAGTGCGGCTAGCGGGGGGAGCTTAACAGATACGCAGTATTTT
CSAASGGSLTDTQYF
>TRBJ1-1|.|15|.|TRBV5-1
TGCGCCAGCAGCTCATTACTCTCAGGGTACACTGAAGCTTTCTTT
CASSSLLSGYTEAFF
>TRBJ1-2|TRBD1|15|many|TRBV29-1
TGCAGCGTTGAAGATCTCGCGGGGCAGGGGGTAGGCTACACCTTC
CSVEDLAGQGVGYTF
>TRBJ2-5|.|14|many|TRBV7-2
TGTGCCAGCAGCTTTACAGGGTACCAAGAGACCCAGTACTTC
CASSFTGYQETQYF
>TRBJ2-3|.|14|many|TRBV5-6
TGTGCCAGCAGCTTAGTCGCTCGCCCAGATACGCAGTATTTT
CASSLVARPDTQYF
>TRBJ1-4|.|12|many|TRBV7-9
TGTGCCAGCAGCTTACGTCAAGAAAAACTGTTTTTT
CASSLRQEKLFF
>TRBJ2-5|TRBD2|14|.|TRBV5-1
TGCGCCAGCCGGGCGGGGGGAGGTCGTGAGACCCAGTACTTC
CASRAGGGRETQYF
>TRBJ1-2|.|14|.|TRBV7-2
TGTGCCAGCAGCCCCCTGGGGATTAACTATGGCTACACCTTC
CASSPLGINYGYTF
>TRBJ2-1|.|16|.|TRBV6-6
TGTGCCAGCAGTTACTCTTTCAGCAGGGACGGAAATGAGCAGTTCTTC
CASSYSFSRDGNEQFF
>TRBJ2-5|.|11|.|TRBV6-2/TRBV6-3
TGTGCCAGCAGTTACCCTACGACCCAGTACTTC
CASSYPTTQYF